The present T cell receptor (beta chain) was sequenced within a study of OX40 agonist ivuxolimab in advanced cancers. For the study at large: Of the participants, 40% to 50% had some prior anti-PD-1, anti-PD-L1 or anti-CTLA-4 therapy, which was allowed. Two cutaneous melanoma patients and one hepatocellular carcinoma patient, three in all, had partial responses.

J lost 8 bases, V lost 5 bases, and 10 bases had no gene match. Per germline, CDR1 LNHDA and CDR2 SQIVND (reference sequence). This CDR3 is 16 amino acids long. On this clone itself: What it binds is unknown.

General study results and limits: The authors also found low normalized T-cell clonal expansion in some nonresponders. At 0.1 to 3.0 mg/kg and by week 6, CD4+ and CD8+ T cells in the blood had expanded clonally.

The method was immunoSEQ multiplex PCR; TCRdb's version includes in-frame clones alone and lacks a portion of them. The sample has 25,000 to 40,000 clones, 84% seen once; the top ten hold approximately 18%. The TCR comes from an adult with an advanced solid tumor such as melanoma, head and neck, liver or kidney cancer. The starting material was CD4+ or CD8+ T cells sorted from blood, obtained in a trial of the OX40 agonist ivuxolimab. The chain carries TRBV19 and TRBJ2-1; the match to TRBD2 covers 12 bases. The CDR3 sequence is CASSWTSGIAIDEQFF. The CDR3 DNA reads TGTGCCAGTAGTTGGACTAGCGGGATCGCAATCGATGAGCAGTTCTTC.